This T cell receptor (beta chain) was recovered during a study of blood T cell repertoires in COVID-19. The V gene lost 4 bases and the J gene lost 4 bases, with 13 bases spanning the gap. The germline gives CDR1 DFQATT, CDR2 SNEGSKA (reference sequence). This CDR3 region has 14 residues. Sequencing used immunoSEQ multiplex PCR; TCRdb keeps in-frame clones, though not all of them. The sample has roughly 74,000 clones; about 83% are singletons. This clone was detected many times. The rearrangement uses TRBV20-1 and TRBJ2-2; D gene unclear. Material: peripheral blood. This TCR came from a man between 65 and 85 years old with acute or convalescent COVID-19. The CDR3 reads CSAIDVTTTGELFF. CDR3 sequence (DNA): TGCAGTGCTATTGACGTTACAACCACCGGGGAGCTGTTTTTT.